This TCR beta chain was captured in a study of vaccination effects on CD4 cells after COVID-19. On this clone itself: As yet, its antigen is unknown.

Findings of the study overall: A shortage of convalescent patients and an absence of early post-infection timepoints characterized the study. Vaccine-induced clones in healthy vaccinees cross-reacted with common cold coronaviruses in only 1 of 255 cases.

V was clipped by 6 bases and J by 4 bases; unmatched bases: 11. The V gene's germline CDR1 is MNHNY and CDR2 SVGAGI (reference sequence). The CDR3 length is 15 residues. In the ViraFEST assay, antigen-specific CD4+ clonotypes were identified by expansion after peptide-pool stimulation. An approximately 10-day culture period preceded the isolation of CD4+ T cells. TCRdb keeps only in-frame clones here, not all; method: immunoSEQ multiplex PCR. The sample shows tens of thousands of clones, around four fifths of them seen only once. Material: CD4+ T cells from PBMCs cultured with HCoV-229E spike peptides, obtained before COVID-19 vaccination. This TCR came from a human donor who received a COVID-19 vaccine. The chain combines TRBV6-6 with TRBJ1-2, with 7 bases fitting TRBD1. CDR3 nucleotides: TGTGCCAGCAGAGATACAGGGGTGGGTCGCTATGGCTACACCTTC. The encoded protein is CASRDTGVGRYGYTF.